The TCR beta chain described here comes from a study of T-cell memory formation after mild COVID-19 (dated by TCRdb to about 2021). In terms of the full investigation: TCR sequence clusters from the two donors were largely donor specific. In a couple of donors, T-cell clones that expanded and contracted after mild COVID-19 were tracked by sequencing TCRalpha and TCRbeta repertoires over time. Two young, previously healthy adult volunteers, one female and one male, were included in the cohort. Here is what the overall study found, with its caveats: Balanced CD4/CD8 phenotypes were observed for clones contracting from day 15 to 85, whereas a bias towards CD4+ was observed for a second wave of clones expanding from day 15 to 37. The second-wave clones that peaked on day 37 were not confirmed to be SARS-CoV-2 specific. The study covered only a couple of mild cases, and larger cohorts including severe cases with pre-infection samples were considered necessary. Contracting CD4+ clones were found mainly in CM and EM memory subsets, while CD8+ clones were enriched in EMRA. Some responding clones were detected in pre-infection memory, which suggested that pre-existing cross-reactive memory T cells had joined the SARS-CoV-2 response.

V and J lose 5 bases and 2 bases, and a span of 16 bases separates them. From the cysteine up to the phenylalanine, the CDR3 has a length of 16 residues. Just CDR3 DNA is preserved here, 48 bases in frame from base 1. The germline V gene gives CDR1 as SGHNT and CDR2 as YENEEA. PBMCs were isolated by Ficoll-Paque density gradient centrifugation. This clonotype turned up a few times. What this receptor recognizes is not known. Base quality data are lacking; no much larger clone is found one base away. For sequencing, an Illumina NovaSeq 6000 was employed. TCRalpha and TCRbeta cDNA libraries were constructed by 5'RACE with constant-segment primers, with sample barcodes and unique molecular identifiers being introduced. RNA was extracted from every sample with Trizol reagent. Amplification of the libraries took two PCR steps, and the second step added a second sample barcode plus Illumina TruSeq adapters. Libraries were sequenced on an Illumina NovaSeq with 2 x 150 bp paired-end reads. The paper's data handling went like this. The reads were demultiplexed and collapsed into UMI-guided consensus sequences using migec v1.2.7. Using mixcr v2.1.11, the UMI consensuses were aligned to TRA and TRB V and J templates and assembled into clonotypes. A clonotype was counted as expanded or contracted only when both edgeR and NoisET called the clonotype significant, with the noise models trained on biological replicates. For edgeR calls, the cutoffs were a false discovery rate-adjusted p below 0.01 and a log2 fold-change threshold of 1. As an exploratory analysis of dynamics, max-normalized trajectories of the 1000 most abundant clonotypes were examined with PCA combined with hierarchical clustering. Separately sequenced CD4+ and CD8+ repertoires were used to assign the CD4 or CD8 phenotype of responding clones. TCRdb reprocessed the public reads (quality trimming at Q25 with fastp, clone calling with MiXCR) and kept in-frame beta chains. Rows matching on CDR3 protein sequence are summarized as one entry with the most common DNA and genes. The V and J calls were not made by the authors but by TCRdb's processing. Present in this sample are around 190,000 distinct CDR3 sequences, about 18% of which were seen just once. The top ten hold around 3.9% of the sample.

The rearranged chain carries TRBV11-3 and TRBJ2-1; the D region possibly corresponds to TRBD1 (5 bases align). This TCR was recovered from a man aged 18 to 35 who had mild COVID-19 (a few samples of this study predate the infection). The sample titles of this study are shuffled in the database, so cell type and time point are left out; the donor was told from shared clones. Sequenced material: PBMCs or a T cell subset sorted from them (not recorded which). The CDR3 loop reads CASSPSVGAAYNEQFF. The DNA sequence is TGTGCCAGCAGCCCTTCAGTAGGGGCGGCCTACAATGAGCAGTTCTTC.